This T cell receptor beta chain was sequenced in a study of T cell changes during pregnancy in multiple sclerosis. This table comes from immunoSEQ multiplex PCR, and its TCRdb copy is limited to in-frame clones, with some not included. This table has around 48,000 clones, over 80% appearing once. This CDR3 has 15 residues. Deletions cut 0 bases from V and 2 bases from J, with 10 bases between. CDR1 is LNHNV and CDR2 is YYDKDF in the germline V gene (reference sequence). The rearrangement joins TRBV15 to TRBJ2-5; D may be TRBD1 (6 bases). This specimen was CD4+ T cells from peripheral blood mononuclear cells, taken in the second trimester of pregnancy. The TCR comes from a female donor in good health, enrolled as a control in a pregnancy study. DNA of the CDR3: TGTGCCACCAGCAGAGATGTCGGACAGCAAGAGACCCAGTACTTC. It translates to CATSRDVGQQETQYF.